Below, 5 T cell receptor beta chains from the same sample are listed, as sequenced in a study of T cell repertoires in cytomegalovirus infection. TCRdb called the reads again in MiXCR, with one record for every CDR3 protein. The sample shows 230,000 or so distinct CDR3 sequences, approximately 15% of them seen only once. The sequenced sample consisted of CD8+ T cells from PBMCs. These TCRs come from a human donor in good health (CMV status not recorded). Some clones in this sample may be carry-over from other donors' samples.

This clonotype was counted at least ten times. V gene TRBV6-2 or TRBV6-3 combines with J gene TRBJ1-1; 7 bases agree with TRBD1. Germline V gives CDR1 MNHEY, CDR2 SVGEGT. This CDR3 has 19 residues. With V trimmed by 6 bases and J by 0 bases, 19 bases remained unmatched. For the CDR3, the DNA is TGTGCCAGCAGCCCGCTACAGGGGAGGGCCAAAGCTATGAACACTGAAGCTTTCTTT. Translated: CASSPLQGRAKAMNTEAFF.

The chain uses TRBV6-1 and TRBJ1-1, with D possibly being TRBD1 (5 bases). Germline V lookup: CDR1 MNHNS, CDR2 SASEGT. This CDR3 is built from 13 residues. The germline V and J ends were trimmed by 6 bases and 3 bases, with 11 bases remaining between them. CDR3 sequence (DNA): TGTGCCAGCAGCCCCGACAGCCACACTGAAGCTTTCTTT. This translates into CASSPDSHTEAFF.

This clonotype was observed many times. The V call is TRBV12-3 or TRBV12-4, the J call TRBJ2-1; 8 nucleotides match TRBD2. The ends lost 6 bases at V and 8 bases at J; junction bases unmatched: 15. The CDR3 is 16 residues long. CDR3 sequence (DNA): TGTGCCAGCAGCCCAACCGGGACTAGGGGACTGGATGAGCAGTTCTTC. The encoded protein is CASSPTGTRGLDEQFF.

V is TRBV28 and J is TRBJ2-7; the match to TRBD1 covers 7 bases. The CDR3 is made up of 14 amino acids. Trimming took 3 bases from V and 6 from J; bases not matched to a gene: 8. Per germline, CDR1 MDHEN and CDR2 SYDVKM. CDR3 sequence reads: CASSFQQGLREQYF. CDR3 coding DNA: TGTGCCAGCAGTTTTCAACAGGGGTTGCGCGAGCAGTACTTC.

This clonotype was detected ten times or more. The CDR3 sequence: CASSLALGTSEQFF. As DNA, the CDR3 is TGTGCCAGCAGCTTAGCGCTGGGGACAAGTGAGCAGTTCTTC. J is TRBJ2-1 and V is TRBV7-2; tentative D call: TRBD1 (6 bases). The ends were cut back, 0 bases at V and 9 bases at J, with 12 bases in the middle. This CDR3 has 14 residues. Germline values: CDR1 SGHTA, CDR2 FQGNSA.